These 8 T cell receptor beta chains were sequenced from one sample in a study of beta chain features in type 1 diabetes. Whole-study findings and limits: Among patients with Type 1 diabetes, TCRB CDR3s were moderately but significantly shorter in every one of the four CD4+ subsets.

Their recognized antigens are unknown. All of the isolated RNA was reverse transcribed, so expressed TCRB transcripts were sequenced. Here immunoSEQ multiplex PCR was the method, and the copy in TCRdb shows in-frame clones only, minus some. The profile shows 65,000 to 85,000 clones, roughly 49% of them singletons. The sequencing input was central memory CD4+ T cells from blood. Receptors were obtained from a man aged 30 to 45 with type 1 diabetes.

In this sample, this clone turned up a few times. This chain connects TRBV2 to TRBJ1-2; no clear D. V was cut by 5 bases and J by 4 bases, with 11 bases left in between. Germline V gene sequence: CDR1 SNHLY, CDR2 FYNNEI. This CDR3 is built from 13 residues. The CDR3 nucleotides read TGTGCCAGCAGTTCCCTTTCAGGCTATGGCTACACCTTC. Its protein product is CASSSLSGYGYTF.

The sample holds a few counts of this clone. The chain is built from TRBV6-5 and TRBJ1-4, with TRBD1 as a possible D gene (6 bases). CDR1 MNHEY and CDR2 SVGAGI come from the germline V gene. V was cut by 2 bases and J by 6 bases, with 16 bases left in between. This CDR3 is 16 amino acids long. The CDR3 spells CASSYTPGGGDEKLFF. The CDR3 nucleotides read TGTGCCAGCAGTTACACCCCGGGGGGCGGGGATGAAAAACTGTTTTTT.

The chain employs TRBV5-5 and TRBJ1-4; 10 bases map to TRBD1. The germline V gene has CDR1 SGHKS and CDR2 YYEKEE (reference sequence). V shed 4 bases, J shed 7 bases, and the junction held 10 bases outside the gene matches. This CDR3 comprises 16 residues. The CDR3 nucleotides read TGTGCCAGCAGCGTCCGCGGGACAGGGGTGCGTGAAAAACTGTTTTTT. Translation: CASSVRGTGVREKLFF.

V usage is TRBV11-2 and J usage is TRBJ2-7, with D hard to call. The germline V and J ends were trimmed by 1 base and 0 bases, with 7 bases remaining between them. The CDR3 extends over 14 amino acids. From germline, CDR1 is SGHAT and CDR2 FQNNGV. The DNA of the CDR3 is TGTGCCAGCAGCTTAGGGCAGAACTCCTACGAGCAGTACTTC. Protein sequence: CASSLGQNSYEQYF.

This clone has only a few counts. This chain uses TRBV4-1 with TRBJ1-3; TRBD1 aligns across 9 bases. Germline lookup yields CDR1 MGHRA and CDR2 YSYEKL. After removal of 5 bases from V and 4 bases from J, the junction contained 3 bases not matched to a gene. The CDR3 length is 14 residues. DNA for the CDR3: TGCGCCAGCAGCGGGACAGGGTTCGGAAACACCATATATTTT. Amino acids: CASSGTGFGNTIYF.

The chain is built from TRBV2 and TRBJ1-6; 9 bases are a match to TRBD1. This CDR3 has 15 residues. J was trimmed by 10 bases and V by 4 bases; bases with no gene match: 8. Germline-derived CDR1 and CDR2 are SNHLY and FYNNEI. CDR3 DNA: TGTGCCAGCAGTGGGACCGGGACAGGGTCATCACCCCTCCACTTT. Protein sequence: CASSGTGTGSSPLHF.

This clone occurred once. CDR3 residues: CASSQEFDRNYGYTF. The CDR3 region has the DNA TGTGCCAGCAGCCAAGAGTTTGACAGAAACTATGGCTACACCTTC. This chain uses TRBV14 with TRBJ1-2; D possibly corresponds to TRBD1 (5 bases). There are 15 residues in the CDR3. Trimming left V 0 bases short and J 2 bases short, with 10 bases between. CDR1 SGHDN and CDR2 FVKESK come from the germline V gene.

This clone was counted a few times. Different DNA sequences within this sample yield the same CDR3. V gene TRBV29-1 combines with J gene TRBJ2-5; D is perhaps TRBD2 (7 bases). The V and J ends lost 6 bases and 5 bases respectively, with 13 bases between them. CDR3 size: 12 residues. From germline, CDR1 is SQVTM and CDR2 ANQGSEA. CDR3 DNA: TGCAGCGTGGGGGGGGCTGGGGAGACCCAGTACTTC. Translation: CSVGGAGETQYF.